This T cell receptor (beta chain) was observed in a study of shared clonotypes between healthy human individuals. Data came from immunoSEQ multiplex PCR; TCRdb stores just in-frame clones and leaves some out. The repertoire consists of about 2 million clones, with roughly 95% occurring once and the leading ten covering more than 0.1%. This clone was observed at least ten times. CDR1 and CDR2 (germline): SGHNT, YYREEE (reference sequence). Trimming left V 8 bases short and J 10 bases short, with 12 bases between. The length of the CDR3 is 10 residues. The chain links TRBV5-4 to TRBJ1-2; D ambiguous. The source material was naive CD4+ T cells sorted from blood. The sample's subset: CD45RA+ positively selected. The TCR sequence derives from a man younger than 35 in good health. The DNA for the CDR3 is TGTGCCAGTTGGTTGGTCGCCTACACCTTC. This gives the protein CASWLVAYTF.